One T cell receptor (beta chain) is described in this entry. What it binds is unknown. A multiplex PCR was run with 60 Vbeta primers and 13 Jbeta primers. The table came from immunoSEQ multiplex PCR; TCRdb's copy has only in-frame clones and leaves some out. The table includes around 180,000 clones, around 78% detected once. The V and J ends lost 4 bases and 2 bases, in that order; junction bases with no gene match: 12. The CDR3 is made up of 18 amino acids. The germline V gene encodes CDR1 MGHRA and CDR2 YSYEKL. The data stem from a study of cytomegalovirus exposure and HLA in healthy donors. General study points: Cytomegalovirus-associated status was assigned to approximately 160 TCR beta chains. Reportedly, cytomegalovirus status was diagnosed with high sensitivity and specificity.

The TCR sequence derives from a woman between 50 and 59 years old in good health and CMV-seropositive. The chain joins TRBV4-1 to TRBJ1-5; 9 nucleotides agree with TRBD1. The specimen was PBMCs. The CDR3 bases are TGCGCCAGCAGCCCCCCAGGTTGGACAGGGGCAGGCAATCAGCCCCAGCATTTT. Its protein product is CASSPPGWTGAGNQPQHF.